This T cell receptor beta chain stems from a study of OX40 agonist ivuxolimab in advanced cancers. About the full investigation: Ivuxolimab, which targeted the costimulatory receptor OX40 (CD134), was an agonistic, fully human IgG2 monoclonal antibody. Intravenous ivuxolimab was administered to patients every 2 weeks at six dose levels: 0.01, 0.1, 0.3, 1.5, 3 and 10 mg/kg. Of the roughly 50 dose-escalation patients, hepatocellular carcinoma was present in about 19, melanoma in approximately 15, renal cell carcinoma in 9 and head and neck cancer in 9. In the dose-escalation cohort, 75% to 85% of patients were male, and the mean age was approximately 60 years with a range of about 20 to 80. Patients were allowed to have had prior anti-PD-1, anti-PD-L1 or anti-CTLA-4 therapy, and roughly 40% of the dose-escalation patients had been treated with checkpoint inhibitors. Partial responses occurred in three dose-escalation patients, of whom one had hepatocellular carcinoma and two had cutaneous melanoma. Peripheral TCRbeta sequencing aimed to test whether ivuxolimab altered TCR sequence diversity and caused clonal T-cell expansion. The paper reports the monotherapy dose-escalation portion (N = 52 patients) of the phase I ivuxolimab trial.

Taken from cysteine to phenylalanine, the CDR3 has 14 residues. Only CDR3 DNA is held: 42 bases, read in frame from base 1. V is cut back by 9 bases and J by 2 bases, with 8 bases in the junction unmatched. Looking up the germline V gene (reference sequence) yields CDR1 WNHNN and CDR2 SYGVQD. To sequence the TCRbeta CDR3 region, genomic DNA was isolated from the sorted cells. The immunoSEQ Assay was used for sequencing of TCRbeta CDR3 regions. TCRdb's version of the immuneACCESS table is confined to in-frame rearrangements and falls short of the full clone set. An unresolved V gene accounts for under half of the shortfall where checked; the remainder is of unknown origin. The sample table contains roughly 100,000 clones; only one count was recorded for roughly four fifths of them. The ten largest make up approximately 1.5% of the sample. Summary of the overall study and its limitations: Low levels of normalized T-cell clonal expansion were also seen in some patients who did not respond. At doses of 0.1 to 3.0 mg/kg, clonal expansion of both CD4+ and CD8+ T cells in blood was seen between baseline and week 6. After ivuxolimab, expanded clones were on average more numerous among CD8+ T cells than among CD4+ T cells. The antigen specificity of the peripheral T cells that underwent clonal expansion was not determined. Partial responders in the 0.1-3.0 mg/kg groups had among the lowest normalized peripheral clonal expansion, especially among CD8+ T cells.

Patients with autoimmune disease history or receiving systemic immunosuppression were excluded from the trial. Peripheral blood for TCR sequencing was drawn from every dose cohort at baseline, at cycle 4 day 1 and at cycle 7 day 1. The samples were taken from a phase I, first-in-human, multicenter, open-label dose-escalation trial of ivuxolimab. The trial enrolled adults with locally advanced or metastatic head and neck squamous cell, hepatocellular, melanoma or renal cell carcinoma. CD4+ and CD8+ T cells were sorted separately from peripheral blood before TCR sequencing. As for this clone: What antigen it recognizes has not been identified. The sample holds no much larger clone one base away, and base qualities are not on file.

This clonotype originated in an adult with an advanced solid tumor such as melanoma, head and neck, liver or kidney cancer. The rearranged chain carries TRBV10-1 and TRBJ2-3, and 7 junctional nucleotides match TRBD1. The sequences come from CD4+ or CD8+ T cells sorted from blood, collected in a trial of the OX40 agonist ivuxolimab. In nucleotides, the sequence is TGCGCCAGACCTCCGGGACAGCCCACAGATACGCAGTATTTT. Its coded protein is CARPPGQPTDTQYF.